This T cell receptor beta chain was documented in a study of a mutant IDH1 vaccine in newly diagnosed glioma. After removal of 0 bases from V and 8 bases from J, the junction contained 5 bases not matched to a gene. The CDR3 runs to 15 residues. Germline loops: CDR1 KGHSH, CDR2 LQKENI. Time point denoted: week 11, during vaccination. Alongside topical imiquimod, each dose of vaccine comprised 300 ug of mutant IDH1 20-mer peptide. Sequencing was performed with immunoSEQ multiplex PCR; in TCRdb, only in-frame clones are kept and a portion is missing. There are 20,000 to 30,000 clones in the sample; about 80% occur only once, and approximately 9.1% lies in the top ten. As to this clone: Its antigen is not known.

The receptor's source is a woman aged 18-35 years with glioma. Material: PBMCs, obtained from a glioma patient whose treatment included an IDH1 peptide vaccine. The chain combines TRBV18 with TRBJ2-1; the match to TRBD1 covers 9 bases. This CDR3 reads CASSPPTGGIYEQFF. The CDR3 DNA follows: TGTGCCAGCTCACCACCGACAGGGGGGATTTATGAGCAGTTCTTC. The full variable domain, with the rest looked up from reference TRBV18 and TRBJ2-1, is NAGVMQNPRHLVRRRGQEARLRCSPMKGHSHVYWYRQLPEEGLKFMVYLQKENIIDESGMPKERFSAEFPKEGPSILRIQQVVRGDSAAYFCASSPPTGGIYEQFFGPGTRLTVL.